The 3 T cell receptor beta chains in this list originate from one sample, sequenced in a study of lymphopenia after photon versus proton radiotherapy. Profiled with immunoSEQ multiplex PCR; TCRdb holds only in-frame clones, not every one. The repertoire holds 30,000 to 45,000 clones, with 70% to 90% as singletons. Sequenced here: peripheral blood, sampled from a patient treated with photon-based radiotherapy. These receptors were taken from a man aged 45-60 years with gastric cancer.

The count of this clone is one. V is TRBV27 and J is TRBJ2-2; 9 bases are a match to TRBD2. Germline V gene data show CDR1 as MNHEY and CDR2 as SMNVEV (reference sequence). This CDR3 comprises 19 residues. After removal of 1 base from V and 4 bases from J, the junction contained 13 bases not matched to a gene. The CDR3 nucleotides read TGTGCCAGCAGTTTATTGCCCGGTGGAGCGGGAGGTGGCACCGGGGAGCTGTTTTTT. It encodes CASSLLPGGAGGGTGELFF.

Regarding this clone: This sample also contains other DNA sequences that code for the same CDR3. The rearrangement uses TRBV18 and TRBJ1-1; D is undetermined. V lost 6 bases to trimming and J lost 3 bases, with 11 bases between them. CDR1 and CDR2 (germline): KGHSH, LQKENI. This CDR3 has 13 amino acids. Here the CDR3 DNA reads TGTGCCAGCTCGCCTCAGGAGGACACTGAAGCTTTCTTT. Encoded protein: CASSPQEDTEAFF. Based on the CDR3 plus reference TRBV18 and TRBJ1-1, the full variable domain is NAGVMQNPRHLVRRRGQEARLRCSPMKGHSHVYWYRQLPEEGLKFMVYLQKENIIDESGMPKERFSAEFPKEGPSILRIQQVVRGDSAAYFCASSPQEDTEAFFGQGTRLTVV.

The J gene is TRBJ2-5, the V gene TRBV29-1; no firm D call. CDR3 length: 12 residues. V was trimmed by 6 bases and J by 0 bases, leaving 8 bases between them. The germline gives CDR1 SQVTM, CDR2 ANQGSEA. The CDR3 bases are TGCAGCGTCTCAGAGTACCAAGAGACCCAGTACTTC. Translated, it gives CSVSEYQETQYF.